These 29 T cell receptor beta chains share one sample of origin, sequenced in a study of T-cell reconstitution after alpha-beta-depleted transplantation in children. Unique molecular identifiers were built into the TCRbeta library. From the PCR reads, TCRdb called clonotypes with MiXCR, one entry per CDR3 protein. The data show nearly 550,000 distinct CDR3 sequences, about 16% seen once. Sample: PBMCs from the stem cell graft donor, taken from the stem cell graft. The receptors originated from a human donor who donated a stem cell graft to a child with acute lymphoblastic leukemia.

This clonotype has only a few counts. This chain uses TRBV20-1 with TRBJ2-5, with 7 bases lining up with TRBD1. With 3 bases clipped from V and 0 bases from J, the junction kept 10 bases outside the gene matches. The germline gives CDR1 DFQATT, CDR2 SNEGSKA (reference sequence). The CDR3 spans 16 residues. Written as DNA, the CDR3 is TGCAGTGCTAGTCCCACGGACAGGTGGTACCAAGAGACCCAGTACTTC. This sequence encodes CSASPTDRWYQETQYF.

This clonotype was observed a handful of times. The chain joins TRBV29-1 to TRBJ2-1, with D unclear. This CDR3 is built from 13 residues. Germline CDR1 SQVTM, CDR2 ANQGSEA. V gave up 1 base and J gave up 3 bases, with 7 bases separating them. The CDR3 loop is CSVEAQGYNEQFF. Here the CDR3 DNA reads TGCAGCGTTGAAGCGCAAGGCTACAATGAGCAGTTCTTC.

This clonotype was seen only a few times. The CDR3 region has the DNA TGTGCCAGCAGCTCCTCGGACAGGGAGGGGGGAAACACTGAAGCTTTCTTT. Its translation is CASSSSDREGGNTEAFF. The chain joins TRBV9 to TRBJ1-1, with 8 bases lining up with TRBD1. J gave up 2 bases and V 4 bases, and 13 bases lay outside the gene matches. The germline V gene encodes CDR1 SGDLS and CDR2 YYNGEE. The CDR3 has 17 residues.

The V gene is TRBV12-3 or TRBV12-4, the J gene TRBJ2-7, with D perhaps TRBD1 or TRBD2 (6 bases each). This CDR3 contains 14 residues. Between the trimmed V and J ends, which lost 5 bases and 2 bases, there was a span of 13 bases. This chain's CDR3 is CASSGGTTTYEQYF. The CDR3, as DNA: TGTGCCAGCAGTGGGGGGACAACCACCTACGAGCAGTACTTC.

This clonotype was observed a handful of times. V usage is TRBV7-9 and J usage is TRBJ2-2, with D tentatively TRBD2 (5 bases). In germline, CDR1 is SEHNR, CDR2 FQNEAQ (reference sequence). Between the trimmed V and J ends, which lost 6 bases and 4 bases, there was a span of 15 bases. The CDR3 spans 15 residues. CDR3 sequence (DNA): TGTGCCAGCAGTCCCCCCGGGATAACCACCGGGGAGCTGTTTTTT. Protein: CASSPPGITTGELFF.

This chain joins TRBV25-1 and TRBJ2-1; D unresolved. CDR3 length equals 12 residues. Germline V gene data show CDR1 as MGHDK and CDR2 as SYGVNS. V lost 1 base, J lost 10 bases, and 8 bases lay in between. The CDR3 is CASSESTLEQFF. CDR3 DNA sequence: TGTGCCAGCAGTGAATCGACCCTAGAGCAGTTCTTC.

The V call is TRBV4-1, the J call TRBJ2-3; no clear D. The CDR3 length is 14 residues. From germline, CDR1 is MGHRA and CDR2 YSYEKL. The V end lost 4 bases, the J end lost 2 bases, and 10 bases lay between the germline ends. The chain's CDR3 is CASSRVGATDTQYF. In DNA, the CDR3 is TGCGCCAGCAGCCGTGTCGGTGCCACAGATACGCAGTATTTT.

The rearrangement links TRBV5-5 to TRBJ2-1, with 11 bases matching TRBD2. Germline-derived CDR1 and CDR2 are SGHKS and YYEKEE (reference sequence). Trimming took 4 bases from V and 12 from J; bases not matched to a gene: 12. The CDR3 contains 15 residues. As DNA, the CDR3 is TGTGCCAGCAGCCTAGGGACTAGCGGCCGCCTGGGGCAGTTCTTC. It yields the protein CASSLGTSGRLGQFF.

The rearrangement links TRBV21-1 to TRBJ2-1; the table calls TRBD2, which could not be checked here. TRBV21-1 is designated a pseudogene. This CDR3 region has 14 residues. The CDR3 is CASLRLAGYAEQFF. The CDR3 nucleotides read TGTGCCAGCCTTAGACTAGCGGGCTATGCGGAGCAGTTCTTC.

This clonotype occurred many times. The CDR3 nucleotides are TGTGCCAGCAGTTTATTGGCAAACACTGAAGCTTTCTTT. This sequence encodes CASSLLANTEAFF. The gene calls are TRBV27 and TRBJ1-1; D gene unclear. V lost 1 base and J 2 bases, leaving 5 bases between the germline ends. The CDR3 has 13 residues. The germline gives CDR1 MNHEY, CDR2 SMNVEV (reference sequence).

This clonotype was counted only a few times. The chain combines TRBV12-3 or TRBV12-4 with TRBJ2-7; TRBD2 is a possible D gene (5 bases). The CDR3 contains 15 residues. V was shortened by 5 bases and J by 0 bases, with 14 bases between the two germline ends. CDR3 nucleotides: TGTGCCAGCAGTGGCCTAGCCACGAGCTCCTACGAGCAGTACTTC. This translates into CASSGLATSSYEQYF.

Only a few counts were recorded for this clonotype. The rearrangement uses TRBV7-9 and TRBJ2-7; 7 bases are a match to TRBD1. The J segment lost 6 bases and the V segment lost 0 bases, leaving 2 bases of the junction unmatched. This CDR3 region has 13 residues. Germline V gene lookup returns CDR1 SEHNR and CDR2 FQNEAQ (reference sequence). CDR3 protein: CASSLATGIEQYF. The CDR3 DNA follows: TGTGCCAGCAGCTTAGCGACAGGGATCGAGCAGTACTTC.

This clonotype was counted only a few times. V gene TRBV20-1 combines with J gene TRBJ1-5, with 8 bases identical to TRBD1. The germline CDR1 and CDR2 sequences are DFQATT and SNEGSKA (reference sequence). After removal of 5 bases from V and 3 bases from J, the junction contained 6 bases not matched to a gene. The CDR3 length is 14 residues. CDR3: CSAWDRPYNQPQHF. DNA of the CDR3: TGCAGTGCTTGGGACAGGCCATACAATCAGCCCCAGCATTTT.

The chain recombines TRBV7-9 with TRBJ1-4; 7 bases fit TRBD1. CDR3 length equals 14 residues. Germline V lookup: CDR1 SEHNR, CDR2 FQNEAQ (reference sequence). V trimming: 5 bases; J trimming: 3 bases; junction bases outside the gene matches: 3. CDR3 nucleotides: TGTGCCAGCAGCACCGGGACAGCTAATGAAAAACTGTTTTTT. It translates to CASSTGTANEKLFF.

This clonotype has a count of ten or more. V gene TRBV7-9 combines with J gene TRBJ1-1, with 8 bases lining up with TRBD1. J was trimmed by 4 bases and V by 6 bases; bases with no gene match: 10. This CDR3 is built from 15 residues. Germline V gene data show CDR1 as SEHNR and CDR2 as FQNEAQ (reference sequence). The CDR3: CASRGQGLSSTEAFF. CDR3 DNA sequence: TGTGCCAGCAGAGGACAGGGCCTGAGTAGCACTGAAGCTTTCTTT. Full variable domain (outside the CDR3, taken from reference TRBV7-9 and TRBJ1-1): DTGVSQNPRHKITKRGQNVTFRCDPISEHNRLYWYRQTLGQGPEFLTYFQNEAQLEKSRLLSDRFSAERPKGSFSTLEIQRTEQGDSAMYLCASRGQGLSSTEAFFGQGTRLTVV.

CDR3 amino acids: CASRSPGGYTF. CDR3 in DNA: TGTGCCAGCAGATCGCCGGGGGGCTACACCTTC. V usage is TRBV19 and J usage is TRBJ1-2, with D unresolved. V lost 9 bases, J lost 8 bases, and 13 bases lay in between. Germline lookup yields CDR1 LNHDA and CDR2 SQIVND (reference sequence). This CDR3 is built from 11 residues.

The sample holds a few counts of this clonotype. This chain connects TRBV7-9 to TRBJ1-2; D unclear. The CDR3 totals 15 residues. Deletions cut 3 bases from V and 6 bases from J, with 17 bases between. The germline V gene has CDR1 SEHNR and CDR2 FQNEAQ (reference sequence). CDR3: CASSFGGSEVDGYTF. In DNA, the CDR3 is TGTGCCAGCAGCTTCGGTGGGAGTGAGGTTGATGGCTACACCTTC.

The chain employs TRBV7-9 and TRBJ2-4; the D is unclear. Germline V CDR1 and CDR2: SEHNR, FQNEAQ (reference sequence). The CDR3 totals 15 residues. The ends were cut back, 1 base at V and 0 bases at J, with 7 bases in the middle. CDR3 in DNA: TGTGCCAGCAGCTTAGATACCCTAGCCAAAAACATTCAGTACTTC. It specifies CASSLDTLAKNIQYF. Complete variable domain (other parts from reference TRBV7-9 and TRBJ2-4): DTGVSQNPRHKITKRGQNVTFRCDPISEHNRLYWYRQTLGQGPEFLTYFQNEAQLEKSRLLSDRFSAERPKGSFSTLEIQRTEQGDSAMYLCASSLDTLAKNIQYFGAGTRLSVL.

The J gene is TRBJ1-5, the V gene TRBV9; D perhaps matches TRBD1 (5 bases). Trimming shortened V by 0 bases and J by 5 bases, and 9 bases separated the two germline ends. The CDR3 extends over 14 amino acids. CDR1 and CDR2 (germline): SGDLS, YYNGEE. The CDR3 sequence is CASSVAGHYQPQHF. The CDR3 DNA reads as TGTGCCAGCAGCGTAGCAGGGCATTATCAGCCCCAGCATTTT.

The chain combines TRBV11-2 with TRBJ2-5; perhaps D is TRBD1 or TRBD2 (6 bases each). Germline V gives CDR1 SGHAT, CDR2 FQNNGV. V shed 5 bases and J shed 5 bases, with 21 bases lying between them. This CDR3 is 16 amino acids long. CDR3 in DNA: TGTGCCAGCAGCCTTACGGGGGCCGTGGCGGGGGAGACCCAGTACTTC. This gives the protein CASSLTGAVAGETQYF.

V usage is TRBV27 and J usage is TRBJ2-1; 8 bases line up with TRBD2. Germline V gene sequence: CDR1 MNHEY, CDR2 SMNVEV (reference sequence). V lost 8 bases, J lost 6 bases, and 9 bases stayed unmatched. The CDR3 consists of 14 residues. The CDR3 DNA is TGTGCCAGCTACAGCGGGGGCAGTACCAATGAGCAGTTCTTC. Translated: CASYSGGSTNEQFF.

This clonotype was seen only a few times. J is TRBJ2-2 and V is TRBV29-1, with no clear D. V was clipped by 6 bases and J by 5 bases, with 10 bases between them. CDR1 and CDR2 from the germline V gene are SQVTM and ANQGSEA. This CDR3 has 12 amino acids. CDR3 bases: TGCAGCGTCTTGTGGGGAACCGGGGAGCTGTTTTTT. Residues: CSVLWGTGELFF.

This clonotype appeared many times. The chain carries TRBV7-6 and TRBJ2-5; D gene uncertain. In germline, CDR1 is SGHVS, CDR2 FNYEAQ. This CDR3 comprises 13 residues. The V end was cut by 1 base, the J end by 2 bases, with 5 bases between. DNA of the CDR3: TGTGCCAGCAGCTTAGAGGTACAAGAGACCCAGTACTTC. As protein: CASSLEVQETQYF. The entire variable domain, with the rest obtained from reference TRBV7-6 and TRBJ2-5, is as follows: GAGVSQSPRYKVTKRGQDVALRCDPISGHVSLYWYRQALGQGPEFLTYFNYEAQQDKSGLPNDRFSAERPEGSISTLTIQRTEQRDSAMYRCASSLEVQETQYFGPGTRLLVL.

In its sample, this clonotype was seen a few times. V and J are TRBV2 and TRBJ2-5; 9 bases are a match to TRBD2. The germline gives CDR1 SNHLY, CDR2 FYNNEI. Trimming at V came to 5 bases and at J to 2 bases, leaving 6 bases not matched to a gene. The CDR3 runs 15 residues. Written as DNA, the CDR3 is TGTGCCAGCAGTCTCCTAGCGGGGCGGCAAGAGACCCAGTACTTC. Translating gives CASSLLAGRQETQYF. The whole variable domain, remainder taken from reference TRBV2 and TRBJ2-5, is EPEVTQTPSHQVTQMGQEVILRCVPISNHLYFYWYRQILGQKVEFLVSFYNNEISEKSEIFDDQFSVERPDGSNFTLKIRSTKLEDSAMYFCASSLLAGRQETQYFGPGTRLLVL.

This clonotype has more than one count but fewer than ten. The chain has TRBV5-1 and TRBJ2-2; no clear D. The CDR3 runs to 13 residues. Trimming took off 3 bases at V and 4 bases at J, with 7 bases between the two ends. Germline CDR1 and CDR2: SGHRS and YFSETQ. CDR3 nucleotide sequence: TGCGCCAGCAGCTCAGTTGCCACCGGGGAGCTGTTTTTT. Translated: CASSSVATGELFF.

V gene TRBV9 combines with J gene TRBJ2-2, with 9 bases aligning to TRBD2. Germline values: CDR1 SGDLS, CDR2 YYNGEE. The CDR3 contains 16 residues. V lost 0 bases and J lost 5; bases outside the gene matches: 5. CDR3 bases: TGTGCCAGCAGCGTAGTTAGCGGGAGTTTGACCGGGGAGCTGTTTTTT. As protein: CASSVVSGSLTGELFF.

The chain combines TRBV4-1 with TRBJ2-1, with no clear D. CDR1 and CDR2 (germline): MGHRA, YSYEKL. This CDR3 has 18 residues. Trimming took 0 bases from V and 2 from J, leaving 17 bases between them. The CDR3 DNA reads as TGCGCCAGCAGCCAAGAGGGTCGGCGGAACCGGGCCTACAATGAGCAGTTCTTC. It encodes CASSQEGRRNRAYNEQFF.

This clonotype was picked up a small number of times. This chain connects TRBV6-1 to TRBJ2-7; either TRBD1 or TRBD2 may fit D (5 bases each). The CDR3 loop spans 15 amino acids. V lost 4 bases and J lost 3, with 16 bases in between. From germline, CDR1 is MNHNS and CDR2 SASEGT. CDR3 amino acids: CASSVIGDQYYEQYF. For the CDR3, the DNA is TGTGCCAGCAGTGTAATCGGGGACCAATACTACGAGCAGTACTTC.

This clonotype was counted a few times. The rearrangement links TRBV6-5 to TRBJ2-1, with TRBD1 identical over 7 bases. Germline CDR1 reads MNHEY; CDR2 reads SVGAGI. Germline trimming cut 6 bases from V and 11 bases from J; bases unmatched to any gene: 7. The CDR3 totals 12 residues. The DNA for the CDR3 is TGTGCCAGCAGCACATCGACAGGGAAGCAGTTCTTC. It encodes CASSTSTGKQFF.